This T cell receptor beta chain was observed in a study of blood T cell repertoires in COVID-19. Overall study context: Specimens from acute and convalescent COVID-19 originated in the United States, Italy and Spain.

Cohorts were based on clinical histories the participants reported. Recovered Cohort 3 donors showed two negative PCRs, clearance, or symptom resolution. Only one count was recorded for this clone. Per the original methods: It was from reference gene primer amplification that nucleated cell counts were estimated. Data came from immunoSEQ multiplex PCR; TCRdb stores just in-frame clones and leaves some out. V and J calls and clone size are given by that table; D and trimming were obtained from the DNA. This table holds some 150,000 clones, around four fifths found once. There are 14 residues in the CDR3. The V gene's germline CDR1 is LNHDA and CDR2 SQIVND (reference sequence). The V end was cut by 4 bases, the J end by 3 bases, with 12 bases between.

This chain links TRBV19 with TRBJ1-2, with D possibly TRBD1 on 5 matching bases. The material sequenced was PBMCs or T cells enriched from blood (not recorded which). This receptor was taken from a woman in her forties or fifties who had recovered from COVID-19. The CDR3 spells CASSKGLSDYGYTF. The CDR3 nucleotides are TGTGCCAGTAGTAAGGGACTCTCGGACTATGGCTACACCTTC.